This entry is about one T cell receptor (beta chain). Its target is not known. This cohort consisted of healthy bone marrow donors. The sample belongs to a study of cytomegalovirus exposure and HLA in healthy donors. Notes on the study in general: In a later analysis, a missense DCLRE1C variant was linked to TCR beta V- and J-gene trimming. Listed as cytomegalovirus-associated were approximately 160 TCR beta chains. An apparent linkage of common viral pathogens to several of the most significant clusters emerged in a later analysis.

The CDR3 is 13 amino acids. CDR1 ENHRY and CDR2 SYGVKD come from the germline V gene. Use of 60 Vbeta and 13 Jbeta primers characterized the PCR. Clones were sequenced by immunoSEQ multiplex PCR, and TCRdb holds only the in-frame ones, with some missing. The data show 150,000 to 200,000 clones, around three quarters seen once. The material sequenced was PBMCs. The receptor's source is a woman in her 30s in good health and CMV-seronegative. The chain recombines TRBV10-3 with TRBJ2-5; D call uncertain. The J call may be faulty, since TRBJ2-7 better matches the DNA end. CDR3 sequence reads: CAISAGSYYEQYF. For the CDR3, the DNA is TGTGCCATCAGCGCCGGATCTTACTACGAGCAGTACTTC.